The 25 T cell receptor beta chains in this list originate from one sample, sequenced in a study of identical twins. TCRdb re-derived calls from the 5' RACE reads in MiXCR, one entry per CDR3 protein. The sample contains about 190,000 distinct CDR3 sequences, around a sixth of which appear only once. A further study also used this sample, focusing on T cells expressing NK-cell markers.

The sequenced sample was CD8+ T cells sorted from blood. The receptors stem from a woman aged 18 to 35 in good health.

The chain employs TRBV7-9 and TRBJ1-1, with D unresolved. The CDR3 covers 13 residues. CDR1 is SEHNR and CDR2 is FQNEAQ in the germline V gene (reference sequence). Trimming shortened V by 1 base and J by 4 bases, and 7 bases separated the two germline ends. In DNA, the CDR3 is TGTGCCAGCAGCTTAGAAGGCGTCACTGAAGCTTTCTTT. Encoded protein: CASSLEGVTEAFF.

This clonotype was seen ten or more times. This chain joins TRBV5-1 and TRBJ2-7; TRBD2 matches at 10 bases. V shed 1 base and J 7 bases; nucleotides not matched to a gene: 8. CDR3 length: 15 residues. Germline V lookup: CDR1 SGHRS, CDR2 YFSETQ. CDR3 sequence: CASSLTSGTREEQYF. CDR3 nucleotides: TGCGCCAGCAGCTTGACTAGCGGGACCCGTGAGGAGCAGTACTTC.

This clonotype turned up a few times. The rearrangement uses TRBV6-5 and TRBJ2-1; D is perhaps TRBD2 (6 bases). The CDR3 consists of 16 residues. Trimming took off 0 bases at V and 4 bases at J, with 13 bases between the two ends. Germline lookup yields CDR1 MNHEY and CDR2 SVGAGI. The CDR3 sequence is CASSYSSGGKYNEQFF. The DNA for the CDR3 is TGTGCCAGCAGTTACTCGTCCGGCGGGAAATACAATGAGCAGTTCTTC.

V is TRBV7-9 and J is TRBJ1-2; 7 nucleotides align to TRBD1. Germline assignment: CDR1 SEHNR and CDR2 FQNEAQ (reference sequence). The CDR3 consists of 17 residues. J lost 1 base, V lost 5 bases, and 13 bases had no gene match. CDR3 region: CASSPSLGQIVNYGYTF. CDR3 nucleotides: TGTGCCAGCAGCCCCAGCCTGGGACAGATAGTTAACTATGGCTACACCTTC.

This clonotype was seen a few times. The chain links TRBV9 to TRBJ2-1; no firm D call. The CDR3 has 14 amino acids. The germline gives CDR1 SGDLS, CDR2 YYNGEE. The V and J ends lost 1 base and 0 bases respectively, with 5 bases between them. The CDR3 region is CASSVFSSYNEQFF. The CDR3 DNA reads TGTGCCAGCAGCGTATTTAGCTCCTACAATGAGCAGTTCTTC.

V and J are TRBV12-5 and TRBJ1-1; D ambiguous. Germline CDR1 reads LGHNT; CDR2 reads FRNRAP. V was cut by 5 bases and J by 5 bases, with 12 bases left in between. This CDR3 is 13 amino acids long. CDR3 sequence: CASGADQTTEAFF. CDR3 nucleotides: TGTGCTAGTGGTGCCGACCAGACAACTGAAGCTTTCTTT.

The rearrangement joins TRBV12-3 or TRBV12-4 to TRBJ1-1, with D uncertain. The V end was cut by 1 base, the J end by 5 bases, with 11 bases between. This CDR3 contains 14 residues. CDR3 sequence reads: CASSLDALGTEAFF. The CDR3, as DNA: TGTGCCAGCAGTTTAGACGCTCTGGGAACTGAAGCTTTCTTT.

This clonotype was seen more than once but under ten times. The chain uses TRBV6-2 or TRBV6-3 and TRBJ2-1, with 9 bases matching TRBD1. The germline gives CDR1 MNHEY, CDR2 SVGEGT. This CDR3 is 15 amino acids long. V dropped 6 bases and J dropped 6; count of bases not matched to a gene: 9. The chain's CDR3 is CASRPPGQGSNEQFF. The CDR3, as DNA: TGTGCCAGCAGACCACCGGGACAGGGCAGCAATGAGCAGTTCTTC.

This sequence joins TRBV5-1 and TRBJ2-1; D is perhaps TRBD1 (6 bases). The CDR3 length is 16 residues. V was shortened by 2 bases and J by 8 bases, with 20 bases between the two germline ends. Looked up from germline, CDR1 is SGHRS and CDR2 is YFSETQ. The CDR3 sequence: CASSFPERSPGDEQFF. The CDR3 DNA sequence: TGCGCCAGCAGCTTTCCAGAGCGGTCTCCAGGGGATGAGCAGTTCTTC.

The chain carries TRBV20-1 and TRBJ2-7; D not resolved. This CDR3 is built from 13 residues. V was pared by 6 bases and J by 6 bases, with 18 bases between. Per germline, CDR1 DFQATT and CDR2 SNEGSKA (reference sequence). Here the CDR3 reads CSARIGYSGEQYF. DNA for the CDR3: TGCAGTGCCCGGATAGGTTATTCAGGCGAGCAGTACTTC.

The chain joins TRBV2 to TRBJ2-7; TRBD1 matches at 8 bases. The CDR3 is 13 amino acids. Losses at the gene ends were 7 bases for V and 6 bases for J; bases not matched to a gene: 8. From germline, CDR1 is SNHLY and CDR2 FYNNEI. The CDR3 protein is CASNRGDTLEQYF. As DNA, the CDR3 is TGTGCCAGCAACAGGGGGGATACTCTCGAGCAGTACTTC.

This clonotype was detected a few times. V is TRBV5-1 and J is TRBJ2-3; the D call may be TRBD1 or TRBD2 (5 bases each). Germline lookup yields CDR1 SGHRS and CDR2 YFSETQ. The CDR3 extends over 16 amino acids. Trimming removed 2 bases from V and 2 bases from J, with 15 bases in between. CDR3 sequence (DNA): TGCGCCAGCAGCTTATGGGGACGAGCTAACACAGATACGCAGTATTTT. Translating it yields CASSLWGRANTDTQYF.

The chain employs TRBV20-1 and TRBJ1-1; D possibly corresponds to TRBD1 (6 bases). The CDR3 consists of 15 residues. The germline V gene has CDR1 DFQATT and CDR2 SNEGSKA (reference sequence). Trimming took off 3 bases at V and 0 bases at J, with 14 bases between the two ends. The CDR3 is CSASKAQGLNTEAFF. The CDR3 DNA is TGCAGTGCTAGCAAAGCCCAGGGGTTGAACACTGAAGCTTTCTTT.

The genes are TRBV10-3 and TRBJ1-6, with D unclear. V lost 7 bases to trimming and J lost 0 bases, with 4 bases between them. This CDR3 is built from 13 residues. From germline, CDR1 is ENHRY and CDR2 SYGVKD. The CDR3 loop reads CAITFSYNSPLHF. The CDR3 DNA is TGTGCCATCACGTTCTCCTATAATTCACCCCTCCACTTT.

The chain employs TRBV21-1 and TRBJ2-7; no DNA check was done on the table's D call, TRBD2. TRBV21-1 is labeled a pseudogene. The CDR3 consists of 16 residues. CDR3 DNA sequence: TGTGCCAGCAGCAAACTTTTAACTAGCGGAGCCTACGAGCAGTACTTC. This gives the protein CASSKLLTSGAYEQYF.

This clonotype was seen a few times. This chain joins TRBV4-2 and TRBJ2-7, with D possibly TRBD2 on 6 matching bases. CDR1 is LGHNA and CDR2 is YNFKEQ in the germline V gene. V lost 0 bases and J lost 3, with 12 bases in between. The CDR3 has 15 amino acids. In DNA form, the CDR3 reads TGTGCCAGCAGCCAAGAGTCCCACGGGAGCTACGAGCAGTACTTC. Its translation is CASSQESHGSYEQYF.

This chain joins TRBV20-1 and TRBJ2-5; TRBD2 agrees at 11 bases. The CDR3 sequence is 15 residues long. Germline lookup yields CDR1 DFQATT and CDR2 SNEGSKA (reference sequence). The CDR3 region has the DNA TGCAGCGCAACCGCTAGCGGGGGGAAACGGGAGACCCAGTACTTC. Amino acids: CSATASGGKRETQYF.

In this sample, this clonotype turned up a few times. The V call is TRBV29-1, the J call TRBJ2-5; 7 nucleotides line up with TRBD2. Germline V CDR1 and CDR2: SQVTM, ANQGSEA. This CDR3 contains 13 residues. The CDR3 protein is CSGAGVWSETQYF. DNA of the CDR3: TGCAGTGGGGCGGGGGTATGGAGTGAGACCCAGTACTTC.

This clonotype occurred a few times. CDR3 nucleotide sequence: TGCGCCAGCACCCGGGAGGTCAGCCGGAACACCGGGGAGCTGTTTTTT. Residues: CASTREVSRNTGELFF. The chain has TRBV5-1 and TRBJ2-2; 7 bases agree with TRBD2. Unmatched junction bases numbered 9, after V lost 6 bases and J lost 1 base. Germline values: CDR1 SGHRS, CDR2 YFSETQ. The CDR3 is 16 amino acids.

The CDR3 bases are TGTGCCAGCAGCTCCCCAAAACCTCTAGCGGGGGCCAGGTACGAGCAGTACTTC. It specifies CASSSPKPLAGARYEQYF. J is TRBJ2-7 and V is TRBV5-6; 10 nucleotides agree with TRBD2. This CDR3 has 18 amino acids. Losses at the gene ends were 3 bases for V and 4 bases for J; bases not matched to a gene: 16. From germline, CDR1 is SGHDT and CDR2 YYEEEE. Full variable domain (outside the CDR3, taken from reference TRBV5-6 and TRBJ2-7): DAGVTQSPTHLIKTRGQQVTLRCSPKSGHDTVSWYQQALGQGPQFIFQYYEEEERQRGNFPDRFSGHQFPNYSSELNVNALLLGDSALYLCASSSPKPLAGARYEQYFGPGTRLTVT.

This clonotype was counted many times. The chain is built from TRBV20-1 and TRBJ2-7, with 15 bases aligning to TRBD2. This CDR3 contains 18 residues. The germline V gene has CDR1 DFQATT and CDR2 SNEGSKA (reference sequence). Trimming at V came to 3 bases and at J to 0 bases, leaving 9 bases not matched to a gene. The CDR3 DNA sequence: TGCAGTGCTAGGACCCCGGGACTAGCGGGAGGAACCTCCTACGAGCAGTACTTC. It is translated as CSARTPGLAGGTSYEQYF.

The rearrangement links TRBV11-3 to TRBJ1-4, with D perhaps matching TRBD1 (6 bases). CDR3 length: 15 amino acids. V dropped 3 bases and J dropped 8 bases, with 16 bases sitting between them. Germline V gives CDR1 SGHNT, CDR2 YENEEA. The CDR3 DNA reads TGTGCCAGCAGCTTGGGACAAACCTATGAGGAAAAACTGTTTTTT. Translating gives CASSLGQTYEEKLFF.

This CDR3 is CASSQAPGQAATGELFF. CDR3 DNA: TGTGCCAGCAGCCAGGCCCCTGGACAGGCTGCCACCGGGGAGCTGTTTTTT. The chain recombines TRBV4-2 with TRBJ2-2, with 7 bases lining up with TRBD1. Germline CDR1 is LGHNA and CDR2 is YNFKEQ. This CDR3 is 17 amino acids long. The V and J ends lost 3 bases and 4 bases, in that order; junction bases with no gene match: 11.

This clonotype has just a few counts. This chain uses TRBV29-1 with TRBJ2-7; TRBD2 matches 9 bases. Germline CDR1 SQVTM, CDR2 ANQGSEA. Trimming removed 3 bases from V and 1 base from J; junction bases left unmatched: 4. The CDR3 runs to 14 residues. CDR3 coding DNA: TGCAGCGTTGAGTCGCGGGGGGGATCCTACGAGCAGTACTTC. This gives the protein CSVESRGGSYEQYF.

This chain connects TRBV7-9 to TRBJ2-7; D remains ambiguous. V dropped 2 bases and J dropped 6 bases, with 17 bases sitting between them. This CDR3 spans 15 amino acids. Germline CDR1 SEHNR, CDR2 FQNEAQ (reference sequence). The chain's CDR3 is CASSLTGRPLREQYF. CDR3 in DNA: TGTGCCAGCAGCTTAACGGGCAGGCCTCTTCGCGAGCAGTACTTC.